The rows below give T cell receptor beta chains drawn from one sample of a study of tumor and adjacent non-tumor tissue in lung cancer. TCRdb redid the calling of the multiplex PCR reads with MiXCR, one entry per CDR3 protein. This table holds 65,000 to 85,000 distinct CDR3 sequences, 76% found once. The source material was distant non-tumor lung tissue. These receptors were obtained from a man between 60 and 75 years old with non-small cell lung cancer. Each CDR3 is given with its conserved first and last residue. D genes are given only for firm matches. The listing skips clone size in some rows; elsewhere it reads once, few, many or a size class.

D gene	V gene	J gene	clone size	CDR3 protein	CDR3 DNA
-	TRBV6-1	TRBJ2-5	-	CASSELREEQETQYF	TGTGCCAGCAGTGAACTTAGGGAGGAGCAAGAGACCCAGTATTTC
-	TRBV6-5	TRBJ2-7	-	CASGPGANKQYF	TGTGCCAGCGGTCCAGGGGCTAACAAGCAGTACTTC
-	TRBV13	TRBJ1-5	few	CASSLGQTLGAQHF	TGTGCCAGCAGCTTAGGACAGACTCTTGGGGCCCAGCACTTT
TRBD1	TRBV10-3	TRBJ2-7	few	CAISLTGVQEQYF	TGTGCCATCTCCCTGACAGGGGTCCAGGAGCAATACTTC
-	TRBV10-3	TRBJ2-1	-	CAISESMAGAYNERFF	TGTGCCATCAGTGAGTCGATGGCGGGGGCATACAATGAGCGGTTCTTC
TRBD2	TRBV5-5	TRBJ2-3	many	CASSLGLALLGTQYF	TGTGCCAGCAGCCTGGGACTAGCCCTCCTTGGTACGCAGTATTTT
TRBD2	TRBV11-3	TRBJ2-1	-	CACSSQALAGNNEQFF	TGTGCCTGCAGTTCCCAGGCACTAGCGGGGAACAATGAGCAGTTCTTC
-	TRBV29-1	TRBJ2-1	-	CSGAGLSCNVRFF	TGCAGCGGAGCCGGGTTGTCCTGCAATGTGCGGTTCTTC
-	TRBV5-6	TRBJ1-2	-	CAGSFTRGSGYTF	TGTGCCGGTAGCTTCACTAGGGGGTCTGGCTACACCTTC
-	TRBV11-1	TRBJ2-2	-	CASCYTSGAGELFF	TGTGCTAGCTGCTATACTAGTGGCGCCGGGGAGTTGTTTTTT
-	TRBV28	TRBJ1-2	-	CVSSFGGDGYTF	TGTGTCAGCAGTTTCGGAGGGGATGGCTACACCTTC
-	TRBV5-4	TRBJ1-6	-	CASSARGRNSHLHF	TGTGCCAGCAGCGCCCGGGGGAGAAATTCACACCTCCACTTT
-	TRBV24-1	TRBJ2-7	many	CATSDLQRQVLYF	TGTGCCACCAGTGATTTGCAGAGACAGGTGCTGTACTTC
TRBD1	TRBV20-1	TRBJ2-3	few	CSARLYPGQGPDTQYF	TGCAGTGCTAGACTTTATCCCGGACAGGGGCCAGATACGCAGTATTTT
-	TRBV29-1	TRBJ2-7	-	CSAQSNCNYEQYF	TGCAGTGCCCAGAGTAATTGCAACTACGAGCAGTACTTC
-	TRBV9	TRBJ2-7	once	CASSVGDGDYEQYF	TGTGCCAGCAGCGTAGGGGATGGAGATTACGAGCAGTACTTC
-	TRBV29-1	TRBJ1-3	-	CSVSDMGGNTIYF	TGCAGCGTCAGTGACATGGGTGGAAACACCATATATTTT
TRBD2	TRBV10-3	TRBJ2-3	-	CATLQLAGGPDKQYF	TGTGCCACCCTTCAACTAGCGGGAGGGCCTGATAAGCAGTATTTT
TRBD2	TRBV20-1	TRBJ2-4	many	CSAPQAGVAKNIQYF	TGCAGTGCCCCTCAAGCGGGGGTAGCCAAAAACATTCAGTACTTC
TRBD1	TRBV29-1	TRBJ2-3	-	CSVSTIGTGIADTQYF	TGCAGCGTCAGTACAATCGGGACAGGGATCGCAGATACGCAGTATTTT
-	TRBV20-1	TRBJ1-1	-	CSARDGQGTNEAFF	TGCAGCGCTAGAGATGGGCAAGGTACAAATGAAGCTTTCTTT
TRBD2	TRBV20-1	TRBJ2-1	many	CSAEPGLAGDPWGNEQFF	TGCAGTGCTGAACCGGGACTAGCGGGAGACCCATGGGGCAATGAGCAGTTCTTC
-	TRBV6-5	TRBJ2-7	-	CASRISSLEQYF	TGTGCCAGTCGGATTAGTTCCCTCGAGCAGTACTTC
-	TRBV11-2	TRBJ2-7	-	CACSLASGIYEQYF	TGTGCCTGCAGCTTAGCATCCGGGATCTATGAGCAGTACTTC
-	TRBV11-3	TRBJ2-1	few	CASSSWNNEQFF	TGTGCCAGCAGCTCCTGGAACAATGAGCAGTTCTTC
TRBD2	TRBV5-4	TRBJ2-3	-	CVSSSIEREPGYTQYF	TGTGTCAGCAGCTCCATCGAGCGGGAGCCGGGATATACGCAGTATTTT
-	TRBV20-1	TRBJ1-4	-	CSAQGAGSATCEKLFF	TGCAGTGCACAGGGCGCAGGGAGTGCAACTTGTGAAAAACTGTTTTTT
TRBD2	TRBV6-2/TRBV6-3	TRBJ2-7	-	CASIYGGDDQYF	TGTGCCAGCATCTACGGGGGGGACGACCAGTACTTC
-	TRBV6-1	TRBJ1-1	many	CASSEVRSVNTEAFF	TGTGCCAGCAGTGAAGTGAGGTCCGTGAACACTGAAGCTTTCTTT
TRBD1	TRBV6-1	TRBJ2-1	few	CAGSVRQGSPAKQFF	TGTGCCGGCAGTGTCAGACAGGGGAGCCCGGCTAAGCAATTCTTC
-	TRBV11-1	TRBJ2-6	-	CTSSRTGRPSGANVLTF	TGTACCAGCAGTCGAACAGGGAGGCCTTCTGGGGCCAACGTCCTGACATTC
-	TRBV11-1	TRBJ1-1	-	CASSSEPGAEAFF	TGTGCTAGCAGCTCAGAGCCGGGGGCTGAAGCTTTCTTT
TRBD2	TRBV5-1	TRBJ2-6	once	CASGLVTSGSSGANVLTF	TGCGCCAGCGGCTTGGTGACTAGCGGGAGTTCTGGGGCCAACGTCCTGACTTTC
-	TRBV6-5	TRBJ2-3	once	CTSSPQGGTQYF	TGTACCAGCAGTCCCCAAGGGGGTACCCAGTATTTT
-	TRBV29-1	TRBJ2-1	few	CSVELASYNEQFF	TGCAGCGTTGAACTAGCAAGCTACAATGAGCAGTTCTTC
-	TRBV11-2	TRBJ1-2	once	CTSGPGGARGYTF	TGTACCAGCGGTCCCGGAGGGGCACGCGGCTACACCTTC
TRBD2	TRBV6-2/TRBV6-3	TRBJ2-7	-	CASSETLGLAGVYEQYF	TGTGCTAGCAGTGAAACTCTGGGACTAGCGGGAGTCTACGAGCAGTACTTC
-	TRBV7-3	TRBJ2-1	-	CVRSLQRYGAFSYNEQFF	TGTGTCAGGAGCTTACAGCGCTACGGGGCTTTCTCCTACAATGAGCAGTTCTTC
TRBD1	TRBV28	TRBJ2-1	-	CVNTGGQGRSQQFF	TGTGTCAACACCGGCGGACAGGGCAGGTCACAGCAGTTCTTC
-	TRBV7-9	TRBJ2-3	-	CASSPPGGPSTDTQYF	TGTGCCAGCAGCCCACCGGGGGGCCCCAGCACAGATACGCAGTATTTT
-	TRBV11-1	TRBJ2-5	-	CASSKETYQETHYF	TGTGCCAGCAGCAAAGAGACGTACCAAGAGACTCACTACTTC
TRBD2	TRBV5-1	TRBJ2-1	-	CASSSEQAGYNEQLF	TGCGCCAGCAGCTCAGAACAAGCGGGATACAATGAGCAGCTCTTC
-	TRBV5-5	TRBJ2-3	-	CTRSRWGERPDMQYF	TGTACCAGAAGCCGGTGGGGAGAGAGGCCAGATATGCAGTATTTT
TRBD2	TRBV6-1	TRBJ2-3	-	CLSSVTSGSADTQYF	TGTCTCAGCAGTGTCACTAGCGGGAGTGCAGATACGCAGTATTTT
-	TRBV24-1	TRBJ1-2	-	CATRSGSHLGYAF	TGTGCCACCAGGTCAGGGTCTCATTTAGGCTACGCCTTC
-	TRBV29-1	TRBJ2-1	-	CSGWGGRGSPTSRSNEQFF	TGCAGCGGCTGGGGGGGGCGCGGGAGCCCGACATCGAGGAGCAATGAGCAGTTCTTT
-	TRBV7-8	TRBJ2-5	-	CASSLDSSVRETQYF	TGTGCCAGCAGCTTAGACTCGTCGGTGAGGGAGACCCAATACTTC
TRBD2	TRBV12-3/TRBV12-4	TRBJ2-1	-	CASSFPQRDHNVRFF	TGTGCCAGCAGTTTCCCTCAGCGGGACCACAACGTGCGGTTCTTC
-	TRBV6-2/TRBV6-3	TRBJ2-7	-	CVSSSLASRYERYF	TGTGTCAGCAGTTCGCTAGCGAGTCGGTACGAGCGGTACTTC
TRBD2	TRBV5-1	TRBJ2-4	few	CASSIAGVQNIHYF	TGCGCCAGCAGCATCGCGGGAGTTCAAAACATTCATTACTTC
-	TRBV30	TRBJ2-5	-	CAWGLTGWTQETQNF	TGTGCCTGGGGATTGACAGGTTGGACCCAAGAGACCCAGAACTTC
-	TRBV25-1	TRBJ1-2	-	CATSETTQANYGYTF	TGTGCTACCAGTGAAACAACACAAGCTAACTATGGCTACACCTTC
-	TRBV4-1	TRBJ1-1	-	CASCQGAEAFF	TGCGCCAGCTGCCAAGGGGCCGAAGCTTTCTTT
TRBD2	TRBV29-1	TRBJ2-7	many	CSVGGGKEQYF	TGCAGCGTTGGGGGAGGGAAAGAGCAGTACTTC
TRBD1	TRBV6-5	TRBJ2-3	-	CAGSSQTGSNTDTQYF	TGTGCCGGCAGTTCCCAGACAGGGTCTAACACAGATACGCAGTATTTT
-	TRBV11-1	TRBJ2-2	-	CTSSYTSGTGELYF	TGTACCAGCAGCTATACTAGTGGCACCGGGGAACTCTATTTT
-	TRBV4-1	TRBJ2-7	-	CASIQEQGSYEQYF	TGCGCCAGCATCCAAGAACAGGGTAGTTACGAGCAGTACTTC
-	TRBV20-1	TRBJ2-1	-	CSARDRTSSRENYNEHFF	TGCAGCGCTAGAGATCGCACGAGTAGCAGAGAAAATTACAATGAGCACTTCTTC
TRBD2	TRBV4-1	TRBJ2-7	-	CASSQERTSGSMLYF	TGCGCCAGTAGCCAAGAGCGGACTAGCGGGAGTATGCTGTACTTC
-	TRBV6-1	TRBJ2-1	-	CVRIPLGRGEREQFF	TGTGTCAGAATCCCCCTGGGGCGGGGAGAAAGAGAGCAGTTCTTC